This T cell receptor (beta chain) originates from a study of T cell responses to AZD1222 COVID-19 vaccine (dated by TCRdb to the early 2020s). Turning to the overall study: AZD1222 recipients whose second dose came at about 4 weeks and those whose second dose came at about 12 weeks were combined into one group, since spike-specific TCR depth and breadth did not differ between the two schedules. TCR sequencing covered over 230 trial participants: 200 to 220 given two doses of AZD1222 and 26 given two doses of MenACWY control vaccine. Trial participants were enrolled by age into subgroups of 18-55, 56-69 and 70-plus years, and roughly 160, 29 and 62 TCR-sequenced participants, respectively, were included in these subgroups. The paper as a whole reports these results and caveats: Most participants were white British and females outnumbered males, and the authors suggested that clonal diversity may have been underestimated. Only five or six AZD1222 recipients were SARS-CoV-2 seropositive at baseline, limiting conclusions about previously exposed vaccinees. The vaccine-associated CD4 TCRs covered the entire spike protein, and the dominant responses fell in regions 160-218 and 743-854. Because no day 14 peak-response samples were available, the repertoires could be characterized only after the peak T cell response. In the small 56-69-year group, the increase in depth fell short of significance, most likely because of low power. After two AZD1222 doses, both the breadth and the depth of spike-specific TCRs were significantly higher than at day 0 and than in MenACWY recipients. Reportedly, close to half of the unique spike-specific TCRs recognized epitopes lying outside the regions that are mutated in the B.1.351 and B.1.1.7 variants.

The CDR3 regions of human TCRbeta chains were analyzed by immunosequencing. The paper's processing steps were these. TCRs in the repertoires were compared against a reference library of SARS-CoV-2-specific TCRs that had been generated with the MIRA antigen-specificity platform. Breadth was defined as the fraction of unique TCRs that were SARS-CoV-2-associated, and depth was defined as the fraction of total T cells that were SARS-CoV-2-associated. Each spike-specific TCR was assigned to its reactive spike region and to a CD4 or CD8 class using the MIRA data. Log10-transformed breadth and depth values were compared by one-way ANOVA with Sidak's multiple comparisons tests. TCRdb retrieved this table from immuneACCESS and kept in-frame rearrangements only. Not all clones are present; in checked studies, unresolved V genes account for under half, and no reason is known for the remainder. The DNA was the basis for D and trimming; V, J and clone size are from that table. A total of roughly 150,000 clones appear in this sample, approximately 90% of them only once. The top ten constitute roughly 3.7% of the sample.

In the germline V gene (reference sequence), CDR1 corresponds to MNHEY and CDR2 to SMNVEV. Including cysteine and phenylalanine, the CDR3 has 14 amino acids. Solely the CDR3 DNA is kept, with 42 bases framed from the first base. V lost 8 bases and J lost 4 bases; the stretch between them is 14 bases long. The time point label for this specimen denotes: baseline before first vaccination. Samples from vaccinated people were obtained from the UK trials COV001 and COV002, which included a single-blind randomized controlled phase 2/3 trial of AZD1222 (ChAdOx1 nCoV-19) in healthy adults. For TCRbeta chain sequencing, PBMC samples were collected from trial participants at day 0 and at day 28 after the second dose. About this clone itself: Its antigen is currently not known. The sample holds no much larger clone one base away, and base qualities are not on file.

The sequence is built from TRBV27 and TRBJ1-4, and TRBD1 may be the D gene, going by 5 matching bases. This clonotype was sampled from an adult in good health. This material consisted of peripheral blood, taken on day 0 of AZD1222 vaccination. The CDR3 sequence is CASAGDANNEKLFF. The sequenced DNA is TGTGCCAGCGCTGGGGACGCCAATAATGAAAAACTGTTTTTT.